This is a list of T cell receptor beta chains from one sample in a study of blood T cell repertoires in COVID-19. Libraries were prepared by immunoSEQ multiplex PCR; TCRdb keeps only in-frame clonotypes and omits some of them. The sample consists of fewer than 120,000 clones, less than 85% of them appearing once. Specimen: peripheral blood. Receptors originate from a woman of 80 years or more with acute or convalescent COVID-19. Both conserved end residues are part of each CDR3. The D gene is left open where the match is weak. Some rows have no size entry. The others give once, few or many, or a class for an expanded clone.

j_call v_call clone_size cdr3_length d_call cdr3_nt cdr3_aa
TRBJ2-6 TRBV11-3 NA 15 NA TGTGCCAGCAGCTCACAGGGCTCTGGGGCCAACGTCCTGACTTTC CASSSQGSGANVLTF
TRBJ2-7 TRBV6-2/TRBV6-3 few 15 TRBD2 TGTGCCAGCAGTGCGACTAGCGGGTGGACCTACGAGCAGTACTTC CASSATSGWTYEQYF
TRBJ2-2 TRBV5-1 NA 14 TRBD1 TGCGCCAGCAGCTTCAGGGGGCAAACCGGGGAGCTGTTTTTT CASSFRGQTGELFF
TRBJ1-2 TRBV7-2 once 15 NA TGTGCCAGCAGTCCATACCACAGCTTTAACTATGGCTACACCTTC CASSPYHSFNYGYTF
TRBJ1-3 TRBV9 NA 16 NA TGTGCCAGCAGCCCGAGAGGGCAGAGCTCTGGAAACACCATATATTTT CASSPRGQSSGNTIYF
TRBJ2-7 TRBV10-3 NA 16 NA TGTGCCATCAGCGGACCCGGGACACTGGGATTCGGCGAGCAGTACTTC CAISGPGTLGFGEQYF
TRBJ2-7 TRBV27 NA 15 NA TGTGCCAGCAGTTTAACCAGCGGTTACACCTACGAGCAGTACTTC CASSLTSGYTYEQYF
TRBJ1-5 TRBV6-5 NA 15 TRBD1 TGTGCCAGCAAGCTAATGGGACAGGGTAATCAGCCCCAGCATTTT CASKLMGQGNQPQHF
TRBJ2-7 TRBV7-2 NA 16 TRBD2 TGTGCCAGCACCGGGCTAGCGGGAGAGGGGGCCTACGAGCAGTACTTC CASTGLAGEGAYEQYF
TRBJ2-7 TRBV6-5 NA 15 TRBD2 TGTGCCAGCAGGGGCTCCCGGACTAGCGGGTACGAGCAGTACTTC CASRGSRTSGYEQYF
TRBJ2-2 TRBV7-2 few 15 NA TGTGCCAGCAGCTTAGCGGCAGGGAACACCGGGGAGCTGTTTTTT CASSLAAGNTGELFF
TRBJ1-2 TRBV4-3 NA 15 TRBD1 TGCGCCAGCAGCCAAGTCCGACAGGGAAACTATGGCTACACCTTC CASSQVRQGNYGYTF
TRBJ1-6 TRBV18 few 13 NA TGTGCCAGCTCCCCCGCGGGAGGATCACCCCTCCACTTT CASSPAGGSPLHF
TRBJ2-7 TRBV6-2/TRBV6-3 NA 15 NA TGTGCCAGCAGTTACAGGAGGGATTACTCCTACGAGCAGTACTTC CASSYRRDYSYEQYF
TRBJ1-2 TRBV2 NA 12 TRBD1 TGTGCCAGACAGGGGCAGGGCTATGGCTACACCTTC CARQGQGYGYTF
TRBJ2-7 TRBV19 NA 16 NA TGTGCCAGTAGTATAGGGACAATTGGTTCGTGGGACGAGCAGTACTTC CASSIGTIGSWDEQYF
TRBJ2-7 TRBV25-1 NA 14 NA TGTGCCAGCAGTGTGGCGGGAACTCTCTACGAGCAGTACTTC CASSVAGTLYEQYF
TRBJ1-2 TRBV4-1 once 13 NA TGCGCCAGCAGCCAAGTGGAGAACTATGGCTACACCTTC CASSQVENYGYTF
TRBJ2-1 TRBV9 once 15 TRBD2 TGTGCCAGCAGTTCACGGACTAGCGGGGGCAATGAGCAGTTCTTC CASSSRTSGGNEQFF
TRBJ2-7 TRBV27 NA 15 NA TGTGCCAGCGGCAGTCACAGGGACGGTGGGAACGAGCAGTACTTC CASGSHRDGGNEQYF
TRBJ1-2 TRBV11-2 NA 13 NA TGTGCCAGCAGCTTCCACACCTGGGAGGGCTACACCTTC CASSFHTWEGYTF
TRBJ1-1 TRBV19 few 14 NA TGTGCCAGTAGTATAGGGCGAGGTTACACTGAAGCTTTCTTT CASSIGRGYTEAFF
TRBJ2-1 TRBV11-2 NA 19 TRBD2 TGTGCCAGCAGCTTACGATTAGGGACTAGCGGGGGCTTAGACAATGAGCAGTTCTTC CASSLRLGTSGGLDNEQFF
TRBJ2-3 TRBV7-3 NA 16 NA TGTGCCAGCAGCCGAGGCGCGGGGACCAGCACAGATACGCAGTATTTT CASSRGAGTSTDTQYF
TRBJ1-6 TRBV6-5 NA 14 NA TGTGCCAGCAGTCACCCCTGGCATGATTCACCCCTCCACTTT CASSHPWHDSPLHF
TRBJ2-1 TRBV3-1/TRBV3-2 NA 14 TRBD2 TGTGCCAGCAGCTCCGGGACTAGCGGCAATGAGCAGTTCTTC CASSSGTSGNEQFF
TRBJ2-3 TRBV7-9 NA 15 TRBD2 TGTGCCAGCAGCTTAGTACTAGCGGGAACAGATACGCAGTATTTT CASSLVLAGTDTQYF
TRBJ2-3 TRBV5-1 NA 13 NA TGCGCCAGCAGCTTGGGACAGATAGATACGCAGTATTTT CASSLGQIDTQYF
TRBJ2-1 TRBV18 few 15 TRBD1 TGTGCCAGCTCACCGGACAGGGGGCGCAGAAATGAGCAGTTCTTC CASSPDRGRRNEQFF
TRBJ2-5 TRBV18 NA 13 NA TGTGCCAGCTCACCACTAAATCAAGAGACCCAGTACTTC CASSPLNQETQYF
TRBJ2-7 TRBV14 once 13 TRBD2 TGTGCCAGCAGCCTGACTAGCGGGAGCGAGCAGTACTTC CASSLTSGSEQYF
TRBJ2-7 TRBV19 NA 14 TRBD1 TGTGCCAGTAGTAACGGACAGGGAACCTACGAGCAGTACTTC CASSNGQGTYEQYF
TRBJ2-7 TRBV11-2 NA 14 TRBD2 TGTGCCAGCAGCTTAGATGGGGGGGCCTACGAGCAGTACTTC CASSLDGGAYEQYF
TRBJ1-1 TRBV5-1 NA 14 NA TGCGCCAGCAGCTTGAGGGGGGGCGAGGCTGAAGCTTTCTTT CASSLRGGEAEAFF
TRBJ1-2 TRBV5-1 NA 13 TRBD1 TGCGCCAGCAACACCGGGACAGGGAATGGCTACACCTTC CASNTGTGNGYTF
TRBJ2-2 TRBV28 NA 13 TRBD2 TGTGCCAGCACCCGGGGGGGACGCGGGGAGCTGTTTTTT CASTRGGRGELFF
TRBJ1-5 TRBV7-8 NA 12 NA TGTGCCAGCAGCCGGCAGGGTCAGCCCCAGCATTTT CASSRQGQPQHF
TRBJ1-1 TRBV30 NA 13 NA TGTGCCCGTGTGAGTGAAATGAACACTGAAGCTTTCTTT CARVSEMNTEAFF
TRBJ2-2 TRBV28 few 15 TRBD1 TGTGCCAGCATCTGGGGGACAGGGAGGACCGGGGAGCTGTTTTTT CASIWGTGRTGELFF
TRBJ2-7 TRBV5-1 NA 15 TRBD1 TGCGCCAGCAGCCCACGACGACAGGGTTACTACGAGCAGTACTTC CASSPRRQGYYEQYF
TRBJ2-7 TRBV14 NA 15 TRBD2 TGTGCCAGCAGCCAAGATCACGGGGGGGATAACGAGCAGTACTTC CASSQDHGGDNEQYF
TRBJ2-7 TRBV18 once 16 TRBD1 TGTGCCAGCTCACCCACCCGGGGGACAGGTTTCTACGAGCAGTACTTC CASSPTRGTGFYEQYF
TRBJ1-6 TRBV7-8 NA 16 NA TGTGCCAGCAGCTTAGCGTTGGCAGGGGAGAATTCACCCCTCCACTTT CASSLALAGENSPLHF
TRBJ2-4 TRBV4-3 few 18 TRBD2 TGCGCCAGCAGCCAAGAGAGTGGCGTCAGGGCGGGGGAAAACATTCAGTACTTC CASSQESGVRAGENIQYF
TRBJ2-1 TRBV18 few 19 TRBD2 TGTGCCAGCTCACCAAGCGGGACTAGCGGGGGGACACCCTACAATGAGCAGTTCTTC CASSPSGTSGGTPYNEQFF
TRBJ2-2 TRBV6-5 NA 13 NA TGTGCCTGTGGCCCCGCGAACACCGGGGAGCTGTTTTTT CACGPANTGELFF
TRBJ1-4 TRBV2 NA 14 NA TGTGCCAGCAAAGGGGGTTTTGGTCGTGAAAAACTGTTTTTT CASKGGFGREKLFF
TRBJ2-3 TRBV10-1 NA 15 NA TGCGCCAGCAGTGAGGGGCCCCGGGAAACAGATACGCAGTATTTT CASSEGPRETDTQYF